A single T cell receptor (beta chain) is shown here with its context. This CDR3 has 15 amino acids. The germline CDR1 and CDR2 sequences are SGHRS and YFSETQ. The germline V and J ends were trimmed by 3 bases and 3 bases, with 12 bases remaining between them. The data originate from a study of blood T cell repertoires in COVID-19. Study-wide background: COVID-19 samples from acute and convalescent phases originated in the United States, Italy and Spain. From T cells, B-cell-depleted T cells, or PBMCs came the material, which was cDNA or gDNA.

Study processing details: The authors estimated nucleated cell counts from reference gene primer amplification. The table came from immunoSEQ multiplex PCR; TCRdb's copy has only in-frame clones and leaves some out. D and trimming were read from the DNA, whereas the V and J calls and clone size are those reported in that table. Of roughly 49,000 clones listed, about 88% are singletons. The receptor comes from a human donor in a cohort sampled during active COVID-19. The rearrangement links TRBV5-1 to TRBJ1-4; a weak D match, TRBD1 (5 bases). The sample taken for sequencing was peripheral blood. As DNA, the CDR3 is TGCGCCAGCAGCTGGGGGGACGGCTCTAATGAAAAACTGTTTTTT. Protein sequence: CASSWGDGSNEKLFF.